Below, 22 T cell receptor beta chains from the same sample are listed, as sequenced in a study of blood T cells in healthy people across ages. A second roughly 6 to 11 cycle PCR used barcoded and J-beta primers. A single record per CDR3 protein comes from TCRdb applying MiXCR to the 5' RACE reads. The sample consists of 650,000 to 900,000 distinct CDR3 sequences, around two thirds of them appearing once. Sequencing was done on a sample of blood. These TCRs come from a young man in good health.

In its sample, this clonotype was seen a few times. The chain couples TRBV29-1 to TRBJ2-3; 8 bases are shared with TRBD2. V shed 3 bases, J shed 5 bases, and the junction held 4 bases outside the gene matches. The CDR3 extends over 13 amino acids. Germline CDR1 is SQVTM and CDR2 is ANQGSEA. As DNA, the CDR3 is TGCAGCGTTGATGGACGGGGGGGAGATACGCAGTATTTT. Translated: CSVDGRGGDTQYF.

The chain combines TRBV12-3 or TRBV12-4 with TRBJ2-3; D call uncertain. The CDR3 runs to 12 residues. Deletions cut 6 bases from V and 7 bases from J, with 11 bases between. The CDR3 sequence is CASSFTENTQYF. Written as DNA, the CDR3 is TGTGCCAGCAGCTTTACAGAGAATACGCAGTATTTT.

This clonotype is a singleton in its sample. The chain employs TRBV12-3 or TRBV12-4 and TRBJ2-3; TRBD2 might be the D (6 bases). This CDR3 contains 14 residues. V lost 1 base and J lost 4, with 9 bases in between. The CDR3 DNA reads as TGTGCCAGCAGTTTAGAGGAGGGCGCAGATACGCAGTATTTT. It is translated as CASSLEEGADTQYF.

The V and J genes are TRBV29-1 and TRBJ1-1, with D unresolved. V lost 3 bases and J 3 bases, leaving 5 bases between the germline ends. This CDR3 is built from 11 residues. CDR1 and CDR2 from the germline V gene are SQVTM and ANQGSEA. The CDR3 protein is CSVETHTEAFF. CDR3 DNA: TGCAGCGTTGAGACACACACTGAAGCTTTCTTT.

This clonotype was recorded many times. The chain couples TRBV6-2 or TRBV6-3 to TRBJ2-1, with D perhaps matching TRBD2 (6 bases). Germline loops: CDR1 MNHEY, CDR2 SVGEGT. The CDR3 extends over 14 amino acids. V lost 5 bases and J lost 8, with 16 bases in between. The DNA for the CDR3 is TGTGCCAGCAGTGGACCGGGACTCCAGGATGAGCAGTTCTTC. Translating it yields CASSGPGLQDEQFF.

This clonotype has more than one count but fewer than ten. The rearrangement uses TRBV30 and TRBJ2-1; maybe TRBD1 (6 bases). CDR3 size: 14 residues. Germline V gene sequence: CDR1 GTSNPN, CDR2 SVGIG (reference sequence). V lost 3 bases to trimming and J lost 2 bases, with 11 bases between them. CDR3 residues: CAWREQGAYNEQFF. Here the CDR3 DNA reads TGTGCCTGGAGAGAACAGGGTGCCTACAATGAGCAGTTCTTC.

The rearrangement uses TRBV27 and TRBJ2-1; D assignment may be TRBD1 or TRBD2 (5 bases each). The V gene's germline CDR1 is MNHEY and CDR2 SMNVEV (reference sequence). CDR3 length: 17 residues. The V and J ends lost 5 bases and 1 base respectively, with 18 bases between them. The DNA for the CDR3 is TGTGCCAGCAGTCCCGGGACGGGTACGGTTTCCTACAATGAGCAGTTCTTC. Translation gives CASSPGTGTVSYNEQFF.

The J gene is TRBJ2-4, the V gene TRBV27; no reliable D call. TRBJ2-7 explains the end of the DNA better; the J call may be wrong. Germline loops: CDR1 MNHEY, CDR2 SMNVEV (reference sequence). CDR3 length equals 13 residues. CDR3 coding DNA: TGTGCCAGCAGTTCCTGGGCCCTTCACGAGCAGTACTTC. This gives the protein CASSSWALHEQYF.

The chain couples TRBV28 to TRBJ2-7; TRBD1 aligns across 11 bases. V shed 2 bases and J 3 bases; nucleotides not matched to a gene: 3. Germline lookup yields CDR1 MDHEN and CDR2 SYDVKM. This CDR3 comprises 15 residues. CDR3 residues: CASSLGQGAIYEQYF. The CDR3 DNA follows: TGTGCCAGCAGTTTAGGACAGGGGGCCATCTACGAGCAGTACTTC.

The chain uses TRBV12-3 or TRBV12-4 and TRBJ2-1; 11 nucleotides match TRBD1. The CDR3 loop spans 14 amino acids. V gave up 4 bases and J gave up 5 bases; unmatched junction bases: 1. The CDR3 loop reads CASSWTGGHNEQFF. The DNA for the CDR3 is TGTGCCAGCAGTTGGACAGGGGGCCACAATGAGCAGTTCTTC.

This clonotype has a count of ten or more. The chain links TRBV7-2 to TRBJ2-1, with TRBD2 matching 13 bases. Unmatched junction bases numbered 8, after V lost 5 bases and J lost 10 bases. The length of the CDR3 is 15 residues. CDR1 and CDR2 from the germline V gene are SGHTA and FQGNSA. The CDR3 DNA is TGTGCCAGCAGCGTCACTAGCGGGGGGGCCTACGAGCAGTTCTTC. Its protein is CASSVTSGGAYEQFF.

The gene calls are TRBV12-3 or TRBV12-4 and TRBJ2-7, with unresolved D. V shed 4 bases and J shed 2 bases, with 6 bases lying between them. This CDR3 has 12 residues. The CDR3 region is CASSSVTYEQYF. CDR3 sequence (DNA): TGTGCCAGCAGTTCAGTAACCTACGAGCAGTACTTC.

This clonotype was detected once. The V gene is TRBV9, the J gene TRBJ2-3; D unresolved. The length of the CDR3 is 11 residues. Trimming pared 6 bases from V and 5 bases from J, leaving 7 bases between. The germline V gene encodes CDR1 SGDLS and CDR2 YYNGEE. CDR3: CASIRLDTQYF. For the CDR3, the DNA is TGTGCCAGCATACGGCTAGATACGCAGTATTTT.

The table lists this clonotype with a few counts. V is TRBV27 and J is TRBJ2-3; no reliable D call. V was pared by 6 bases and J by 0 bases, with 7 bases between. The length of the CDR3 is 13 residues. Germline V gene data show CDR1 as MNHEY and CDR2 as SMNVEV (reference sequence). CDR3: CASRGRSTDTQYF. CDR3 coding DNA: TGTGCCAGCAGAGGACGTAGCACAGATACGCAGTATTTT.

The chain combines TRBV28 with TRBJ1-2, with TRBD1 as a possible D gene (5 bases). This CDR3 is 15 amino acids long. Trimming took off 5 bases at V and 3 bases at J, with 16 bases between the two ends. In germline, CDR1 is MDHEN, CDR2 SYDVKM. CDR3 region: CASSAVDRAYYGYTF. The CDR3 DNA follows: TGTGCCAGCAGTGCCGTAGACAGAGCTTACTATGGCTACACCTTC.

This chain joins TRBV6-5 and TRBJ1-4, with TRBD1 matching over 7 bases. There are 15 residues in the CDR3. Trimming took 0 bases from V and 5 from J; bases not matched to a gene: 3. Per germline, CDR1 MNHEY and CDR2 SVGAGI. The CDR3: CASSYSGQINEKLFF. The CDR3 DNA reads TGTGCCAGCAGTTACTCGGGACAGATAAATGAAAAACTGTTTTTT.

The J gene is TRBJ2-6, the V gene TRBV4-3; D assignment may be TRBD1 or TRBD2 (5 bases each). The germline V gene encodes CDR1 LGHNA and CDR2 YSLEER. Trimming stripped 0 bases from V and 4 bases from J, with 13 bases between. This CDR3 spans 17 amino acids. The CDR3 reads CASSQDSSGAGANVLTF. The CDR3 bases are TGCGCCAGCAGCCAAGATTCCTCCGGGGCCGGGGCCAACGTCCTGACTTTC.

This clonotype was counted only a few times. The chain employs TRBV7-2 and TRBJ2-1; 9 nucleotides agree with TRBD1. Per the germline V gene, CDR1 is SGHTA and CDR2 is FQGNSA. After removal of 5 bases from V and 5 bases from J, the junction contained 7 bases not matched to a gene. The CDR3 is made up of 15 amino acids. CDR3 nucleotide sequence: TGTGCCAGCAGCCCCGGGACAGGGAGGAACAATGAGCAGTTCTTC. As protein: CASSPGTGRNNEQFF.

This clonotype was counted a single time. This chain connects TRBV28 to TRBJ1-4; D is unresolved. The CDR3 contains 15 residues. Germline-derived CDR1 and CDR2 are MDHEN and SYDVKM. V lost 3 bases and J lost 0, with 8 bases in between. CDR3 loop: CASSFGAATNEKLFF. The CDR3, as DNA: TGTGCCAGCAGTTTCGGAGCGGCAACTAATGAAAAACTGTTTTTT.

The table lists this clonotype with a few counts. The rearrangement joins TRBV7-9 to TRBJ2-7; no definite D call. V shed 7 bases and J shed 2 bases, with 21 bases lying between them. CDR1 is SEHNR and CDR2 is FQNEAQ in the germline V gene (reference sequence). The CDR3 consists of 16 residues. CDR3 region: CASTQEAWAPTYEQYF. The CDR3 region has the DNA TGTGCCAGCACCCAAGAAGCGTGGGCACCTACCTACGAGCAGTACTTC. The entire variable domain, with the rest obtained from reference TRBV7-9 and TRBJ2-7, is as follows: DTGVSQNPRHKITKRGQNVTFRCDPISEHNRLYWYRQTLGQGPEFLTYFQNEAQLEKSRLLSDRFSAERPKGSFSTLEIQRTEQGDSAMYLCASTQEAWAPTYEQYFGPGTRLTVT.

The chain couples TRBV30 to TRBJ1-1; maybe TRBD1 (6 bases). CDR3 length equals 13 residues. V was shortened by 4 bases and J by 3 bases, with 12 bases between the two germline ends. CDR1 is GTSNPN, CDR2 SVGIG, per germline (reference sequence). The CDR3 loop reads CAWNSDSHTEAFF. The CDR3 DNA is TGTGCCTGGAATTCGGACAGTCACACTGAAGCTTTCTTT.

The V gene is TRBV5-1, the J gene TRBJ2-3, with 13 nucleotides matching TRBD2. The CDR3 has 16 residues. Germline V gives CDR1 SGHRS, CDR2 YFSETQ. V lost 0 bases, J lost 5 bases, and 3 bases stayed unmatched. CDR3 bases: TGCGCCAGCAGCTTGGCCGGGACTAGCGGGGAAGATACGCAGTATTTT. It is translated as CASSLAGTSGEDTQYF.